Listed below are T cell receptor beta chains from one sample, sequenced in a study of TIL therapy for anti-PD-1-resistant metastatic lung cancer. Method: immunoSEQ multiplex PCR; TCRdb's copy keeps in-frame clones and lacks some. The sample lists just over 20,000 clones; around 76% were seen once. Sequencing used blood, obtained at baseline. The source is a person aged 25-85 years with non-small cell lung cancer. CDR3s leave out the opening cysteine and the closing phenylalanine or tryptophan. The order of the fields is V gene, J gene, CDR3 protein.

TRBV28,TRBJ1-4,ATLDRVVGMTNEKLF
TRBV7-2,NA,ASSHPFLEQY
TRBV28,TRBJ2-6,ASRQAGVSGANVLT
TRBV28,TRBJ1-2,ASSRDVLNYGYT
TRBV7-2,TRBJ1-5,ASSPTGPQPQH
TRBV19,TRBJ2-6,ASHRNSGANVLT
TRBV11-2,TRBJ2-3,ASRHVRGDTQY
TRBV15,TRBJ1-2,ATSRDFFLGQGNYGYT
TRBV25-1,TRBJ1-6,ASSEYPTAGSNSPLH
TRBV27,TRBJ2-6,ASSLSARGPRSGANVLT
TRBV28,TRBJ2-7,ASVRSSYEQY
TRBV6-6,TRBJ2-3,ASRREGRTDTQY
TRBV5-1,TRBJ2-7,ANRGPAHEQY
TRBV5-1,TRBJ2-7,ASRPGTSGSKPYEQY
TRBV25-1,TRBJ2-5,ASSEETQY
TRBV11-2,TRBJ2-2,ASSLDRNNGELF
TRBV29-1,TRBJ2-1,SVESQGNEQF
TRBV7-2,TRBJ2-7,ASSPSRENEQY
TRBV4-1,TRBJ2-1,ASSPVGLAVFNEQF
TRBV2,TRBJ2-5,ASSAARGGVETQY
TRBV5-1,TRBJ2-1,ASSLTGTPTYNEQF
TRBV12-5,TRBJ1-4,ASGSGPRNEKLF
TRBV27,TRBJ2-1,ASSLSVIAIAYNEQF
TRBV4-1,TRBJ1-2,ASRAGAGESYGYT
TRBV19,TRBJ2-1,ASSERPGFSGNEQF
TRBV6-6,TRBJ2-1,ASSYSEGGNEQF
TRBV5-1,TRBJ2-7,ASSLPGTSVSYEQY
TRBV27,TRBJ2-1,ASSRLSSSYNEQF
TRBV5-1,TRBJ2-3,ASSPSVADTQY
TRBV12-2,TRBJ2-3,ASRLGHPSTDTQY
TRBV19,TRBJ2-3,ASSSWGGTDTQY
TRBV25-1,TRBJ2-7,ASSVNLAYEQY
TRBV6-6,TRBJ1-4,ASSPGTTNEKLF
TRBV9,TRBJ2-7,ASSKRDLAGGVYEQY
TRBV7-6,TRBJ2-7,ASSLAGGTGVYEQY
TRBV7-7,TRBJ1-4,ASSHRQGRTNEKLF
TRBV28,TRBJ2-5,ASSFLAGGGETQY
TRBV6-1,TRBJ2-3,ASSEERGGPDTQY
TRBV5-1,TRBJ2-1,ASSLEVRGLGEQF
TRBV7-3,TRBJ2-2,ASSQQGTNTGELF
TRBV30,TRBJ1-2,AWARDRGRIGYT
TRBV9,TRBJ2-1,ASSVRGLAGGGSNEQF
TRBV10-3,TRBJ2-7,ATYSTGGEQY
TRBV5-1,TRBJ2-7,ASSRTGTHEQY
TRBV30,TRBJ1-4,AWSVGGRGGEKLF
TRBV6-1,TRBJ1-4,ASRLTGGFEKLF
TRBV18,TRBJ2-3,ASSPMDHTQY
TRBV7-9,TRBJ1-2,ASSLAGQNYGYT
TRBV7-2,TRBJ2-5,ASLNRGRAEETQY
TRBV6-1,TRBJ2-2,ASSEWQNTGELF
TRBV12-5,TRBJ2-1,ASGFDKEQF
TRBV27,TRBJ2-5,ASSWASGDATQY
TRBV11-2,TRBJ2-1,ASTQAGAPNYDEQF
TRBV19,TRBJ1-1,ASSQGGVDTEAF
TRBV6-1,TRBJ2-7,ASSGPGVRSYEQY